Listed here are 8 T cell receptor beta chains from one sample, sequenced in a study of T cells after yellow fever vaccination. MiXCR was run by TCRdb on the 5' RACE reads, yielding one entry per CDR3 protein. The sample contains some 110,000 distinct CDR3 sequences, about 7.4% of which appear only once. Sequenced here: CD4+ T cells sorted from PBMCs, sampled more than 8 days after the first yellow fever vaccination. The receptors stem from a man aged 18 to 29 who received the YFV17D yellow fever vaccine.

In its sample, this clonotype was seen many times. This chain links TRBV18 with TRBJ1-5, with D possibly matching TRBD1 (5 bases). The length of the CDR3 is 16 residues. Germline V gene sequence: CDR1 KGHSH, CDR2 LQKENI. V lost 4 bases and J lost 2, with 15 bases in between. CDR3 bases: TGTGCCAGCTCACTGGGCCAGGGTAAGGGCAATCAGCCCCAGCATTTT. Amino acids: CASSLGQGKGNQPQHF.

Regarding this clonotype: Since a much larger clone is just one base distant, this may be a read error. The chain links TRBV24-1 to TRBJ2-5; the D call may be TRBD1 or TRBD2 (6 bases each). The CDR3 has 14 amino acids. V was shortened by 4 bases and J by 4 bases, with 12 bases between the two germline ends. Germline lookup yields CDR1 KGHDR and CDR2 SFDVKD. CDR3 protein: CATSDGGLRETQYF. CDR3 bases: TGTGCCACCAGTGACGGGGGCTTGCGAGAGACCCAGTACTTC.

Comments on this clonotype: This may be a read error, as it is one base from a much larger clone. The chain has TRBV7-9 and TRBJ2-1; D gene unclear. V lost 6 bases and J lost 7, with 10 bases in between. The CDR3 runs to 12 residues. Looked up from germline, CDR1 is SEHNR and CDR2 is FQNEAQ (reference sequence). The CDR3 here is CASRTTKNEQFF. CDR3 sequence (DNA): TGTGCCAGCAGGACAACAAAAAATGAGCAGTTCTTC.

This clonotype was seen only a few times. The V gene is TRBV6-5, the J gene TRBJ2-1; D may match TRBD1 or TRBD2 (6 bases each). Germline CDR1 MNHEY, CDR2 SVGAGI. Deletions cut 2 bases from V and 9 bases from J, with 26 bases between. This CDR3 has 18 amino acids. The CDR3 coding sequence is TGTGCCAGCAGTTACATCGCGGAGGGGGTTGACTTGGGGAGTGAGCAGTTCTTC. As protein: CASSYIAEGVDLGSEQFF.

CDR3 residues: CASSQDALDQPQHF. In nucleotides, the CDR3 is TGTGCCAGCAGCCAAGATGCCCTAGATCAGCCCCAGCATTTT. The genes are TRBV4-2 and TRBJ1-5; D gene unclear. The CDR3 totals 14 residues. Germline V gene sequence: CDR1 LGHNA, CDR2 YNFKEQ. Trimming took 0 bases from V and 5 from J, leaving 8 bases between them.

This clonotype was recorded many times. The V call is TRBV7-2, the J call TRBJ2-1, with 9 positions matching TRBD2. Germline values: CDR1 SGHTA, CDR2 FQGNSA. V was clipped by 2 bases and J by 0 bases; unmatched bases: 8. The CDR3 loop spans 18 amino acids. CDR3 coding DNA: TGTGCCAGCAGCTTACGGGAGCGGGGGGTCACCTCCTACAATGAGCAGTTCTTC. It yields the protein CASSLRERGVTSYNEQFF.

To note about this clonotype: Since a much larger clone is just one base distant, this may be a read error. CDR3 sequence (DNA): TGTACCAGCAGTTACCCCCAGAACACTGAAGCTTTCTTT. Translation: CTSSYPQNTEAFF. The rearrangement joins TRBV6-6 to TRBJ1-1; the D is unclear. There are 13 residues in the CDR3. Germline V CDR1 and CDR2: MNHNY, SVGAGI (reference sequence).

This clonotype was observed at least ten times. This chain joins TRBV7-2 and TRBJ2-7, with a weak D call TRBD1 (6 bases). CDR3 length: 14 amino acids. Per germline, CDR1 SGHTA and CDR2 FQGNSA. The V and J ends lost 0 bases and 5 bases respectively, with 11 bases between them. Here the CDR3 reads CASSLARRGDEQYF. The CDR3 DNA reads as TGTGCCAGCAGCTTAGCCCGCAGGGGAGACGAGCAGTACTTC.